The 24 T cell receptor beta chains given below trace back to one sample, sequenced in a study of T cell repertoires in cytomegalovirus infection. No antigen is known for these receptors. One entry per CDR3 protein, called by TCRdb with MiXCR from the reads. The sample has roughly 180,000 distinct CDR3 sequences; less than 25% are singletons. The starting material was CD8+ T cells from cultured PBMCs, obtained from culture after CMV antigen stimulation. Receptors originate from a human donor in good health (CMV status not recorded). Some clones in this sample may be carry-over from other donors' samples.

V is TRBV6-2 or TRBV6-3 and J is TRBJ2-1, with 10 bases identical to TRBD2. The germline gives CDR1 MNHEY, CDR2 SVGEGT. The CDR3 loop spans 19 amino acids. V dropped 3 bases and J dropped 0; count of bases not matched to a gene: 11. The CDR3 spells CASSYNNRGLAVSYNEQFF. CDR3 sequence (DNA): TGTGCCAGCAGTTATAACAACCGTGGACTAGCGGTCTCCTACAATGAGCAGTTCTTC.

The genes are TRBV25-1 and TRBJ1-2, with 11 bases aligning to TRBD1. Trimming took 8 bases from V and 7 from J; bases not matched to a gene: 15. The V gene's germline CDR1 is MGHDK and CDR2 SYGVNS. This CDR3 has 16 residues. The CDR3 DNA follows: TGTGCCAGCCTCGGGATCTTGGACAGGGGGCTTAGTGGCTACACCTTC. It specifies CASLGILDRGLSGYTF.

The CDR3 sequence is CASSLNPQEQFF. The DNA of the CDR3 is TGTGCCAGCAGTCTGAACCCACAAGAGCAGTTCTTC. This sequence joins TRBV12-3 or TRBV12-4 and TRBJ2-1; the D is unclear. The CDR3 sequence is 12 residues long. Deletions cut 5 bases from V and 10 bases from J, with 12 bases between.

This chain connects TRBV7-9 to TRBJ1-2; D may be TRBD1 (6 bases). CDR3 length: 16 amino acids. The V gene lost 7 bases and the J gene lost 2 bases, with 20 bases spanning the gap. CDR1 and CDR2 (germline): SEHNR, FQNEAQ (reference sequence). Here the CDR3 DNA reads TGTGCCAGCATCCCCACTGCCGGGACACCCAACTATGGCTACACCTTC. Translation: CASIPTAGTPNYGYTF.

This sequence joins TRBV6-5 and TRBJ1-1, with D possibly TRBD1 on 5 matching bases. The V gene lost 1 base and the J gene lost 0 bases, with 12 bases spanning the gap. Germline CDR1 MNHEY, CDR2 SVGAGI. This CDR3 has 16 amino acids. The CDR3 DNA reads TGTGCCAGCAGTTACTACGGGGGACGTTTGAACACTGAAGCTTTCTTT. Its protein is CASSYYGGRLNTEAFF.

This clonotype turned up a few times. The gene calls are TRBV6-1 and TRBJ2-7; possible D gene TRBD1, 5 bases. Germline V CDR1 and CDR2: MNHNS, SASEGT. CDR3 length equals 13 residues. V shed 5 bases and J shed 2 bases, with 10 bases lying between them. The CDR3 loop is CASSKGQTYEQYF. The DNA for the CDR3 is TGTGCCAGCAGTAAAGGACAAACCTACGAGCAGTACTTC.

This clonotype was observed a handful of times. The V gene is TRBV7-2, the J gene TRBJ2-7; D is possibly TRBD2 (7 bases). Germline V lookup: CDR1 SGHTA, CDR2 FQGNSA. V was trimmed by 8 bases and J by 2 bases, leaving 28 bases between them. The CDR3 has 18 amino acids. The CDR3 nucleotides are TGTGCCAGCGGCGGGCGGTCTGGCGGGGGCGCCCAAACCTACGAGCAGTACTTC. Protein product: CASGGRSGGGAQTYEQYF.

This clonotype came up a few times. This rearrangement joins TRBV2 to TRBJ1-1; D ambiguous. The CDR3 loop spans 11 amino acids. CDR1 and CDR2 from the germline V gene are SNHLY and FYNNEI. V was trimmed by 6 bases and J by 3 bases, leaving 5 bases between them. CDR3 DNA sequence: TGTGCCAGCAGGGTGTACACTGAAGCTTTCTTT. This gives the protein CASRVYTEAFF.

This clonotype was found a few times. The V gene is TRBV7-2, the J gene TRBJ1-1; no definite D call. Germline-derived CDR1 and CDR2 are SGHTA and FQGNSA. This CDR3 has 14 amino acids. Trimming pared 1 base from V and 0 bases from J, leaving 6 bases between. In DNA, the CDR3 is TGTGCCAGCAGCTTAGGGATTATGAACACTGAAGCTTTCTTT. It encodes CASSLGIMNTEAFF.

This clonotype appeared a few times. The CDR3 region is CASSYIGSQETQYF. CDR3 coding DNA: TGTGCCAGCAGTTACATAGGGTCCCAAGAGACCCAGTACTTC. The V gene is TRBV6-6, the J gene TRBJ2-5; D uncertain. This CDR3 has 14 amino acids. CDR1 is MNHNY and CDR2 is SVGAGI in the germline V gene (reference sequence). The V gene lost 2 bases and the J gene lost 1 base, with 8 bases spanning the gap.

This clonotype was detected a few times. The V call is TRBV27, the J call TRBJ2-7; D could derive from TRBD1 or TRBD2 (5 bases each). Trimming shortened V by 4 bases and J by 3 bases, and 13 bases separated the two germline ends. The germline gives CDR1 MNHEY, CDR2 SMNVEV (reference sequence). CDR3 length equals 14 residues. CDR3 loop: CASSSPGRHYEQYF. Here the CDR3 DNA reads TGTGCCAGCAGTTCCCCGGGACGGCACTACGAGCAGTACTTC.

This clonotype was observed a handful of times. The CDR3 protein is CASSIGERLNTEAFF. CDR3 nucleotides: TGTGCCAGTAGTATAGGGGAGAGATTGAACACTGAAGCTTTCTTT. The chain employs TRBV19 and TRBJ1-1; no clear D. The CDR3 has 15 residues. The ends were cut back, 1 base at V and 0 bases at J, with 9 bases in the middle. Germline assignment: CDR1 LNHDA and CDR2 SQIVND (reference sequence).

A note on this clonotype: The junction does not match germline at one end; this may be a read error. The chain employs TRBV11-2 and TRBJ2-4, with TRBD1 as a possible D gene (6 bases). Looked up from germline, CDR1 is SGHAT and CDR2 is FQNNGV. The CDR3 is made up of 16 amino acids. The CDR3 here is CASSLVEGVAKNSQYF. In DNA, the CDR3 is TGTGCCAGCAGCTTAGTTGAGGGGGTCGCCAAAAACAGTCAGTACTTC.

This clonotype has a handful of counts. The chain employs TRBV7-8 and TRBJ2-7; D is perhaps TRBD1 (6 bases). CDR3 length: 13 residues. V shed 5 bases and J shed 2 bases, with 10 bases lying between them. The germline CDR1 and CDR2 sequences are SGHVS and FQNEAQ. The CDR3 sequence is CASSNRAAYEQYF. DNA for the CDR3: TGTGCCAGCAGCAACAGGGCAGCCTACGAGCAGTACTTC.

This clonotype was seen a few times. The chain joins TRBV28 to TRBJ2-5; TRBD1 aligns across 7 bases. This CDR3 region has 16 residues. Germline V gene data show CDR1 as MDHEN and CDR2 as SYDVKM. Trimming cost V 4 bases and J 5 bases; bases outside gene matches: 13. Written as DNA, the CDR3 is TGTGCCAGCAGTTCTCCAGGGGGTGGACGATGGGAGACCCAGTACTTC. Its protein product is CASSSPGGGRWETQYF.

This clonotype came up a few times. The chain recombines TRBV28 with TRBJ2-1; 7 nucleotides match TRBD2. The CDR3 totals 15 residues. The V segment lost 5 bases and the J segment 8 bases; nucleotides outside the gene matches: 12. Germline-derived CDR1 and CDR2 are MDHEN and SYDVKM. The CDR3 DNA is TGTGCCAGCAGTGGACGGACTAGTTCTATCCATGAGCAGTTCTTC. This gives the protein CASSGRTSSIHEQFF.

The rearrangement uses TRBV28 and TRBJ2-3, with D perhaps TRBD1 (6 bases). The CDR3 has 16 residues. Germline lookup yields CDR1 MDHEN and CDR2 SYDVKM. Trimming removed 5 bases at V and 2 bases at J, with 17 bases between. DNA for the CDR3: TGTGCCAGCAGTATATTGACAGGAGTGAACACAGATACGCAGTATTTT. Residues: CASSILTGVNTDTQYF.

J is TRBJ2-7 and V is TRBV27; the D is unclear. The germline V and J ends were trimmed by 2 bases and 3 bases, with 8 bases remaining between them. This CDR3 is 13 amino acids long. CDR1 is MNHEY and CDR2 is SMNVEV in the germline V gene (reference sequence). DNA for the CDR3: TGTGCCAGCAGTTTACGGATCTACTACGAGCAGTACTTC. This gives the protein CASSLRIYYEQYF.

This chain links TRBV11-3 with TRBJ2-3; 7 nucleotides agree with TRBD2. CDR3 size: 16 residues. Germline V gene lookup returns CDR1 SGHNT and CDR2 YENEEA. V trimming: 5 bases; J trimming: 4 bases; junction bases outside the gene matches: 12. The CDR3 DNA reads TGTGCCAGCAGCCCGGCGGGCGGGGGAACGGCAGATACGCAGTATTTT. It is translated as CASSPAGGGTADTQYF. The full variable domain, its missing parts supplied by reference TRBV11-3 and TRBJ2-3, is EAGVVQSPRYKIIEKKQPVAFWCNPISGHNTLYWYLQNLGQGPELLIRYENEEAVDDSQLPKDRFSAERLKGVDSTLKIQPAELGDSAVYLCASSPAGGGTADTQYFGPGTRLTVL.

This clonotype turned up a few times. This sequence joins TRBV7-8 and TRBJ2-5; D may be TRBD1 or TRBD2 (7 bases each). This CDR3 region has 16 residues. V was clipped by 5 bases and J by 1 base, with 17 bases between them. CDR1 and CDR2 from the germline V gene are SGHVS and FQNEAQ. In DNA form, the CDR3 reads TGTGCCAGCAGCCTACTAGGGGGCGGGAGCCAAGAGACCCAGTACTTC. This sequence encodes CASSLLGGGSQETQYF.

The J gene is TRBJ2-1, the V gene TRBV25-1; D is ambiguous. The CDR3 has 15 residues. Germline loops: CDR1 MGHDK, CDR2 SYGVNS. V dropped 5 bases and J dropped 5 bases, with 16 bases sitting between them. CDR3 DNA sequence: TGTGCCAGCAGTCTGGGTGTCTCAACACACAATGAGCAGTTCTTC. This codes for CASSLGVSTHNEQFF.

V usage is TRBV7-2 and J usage is TRBJ2-7; the match to TRBD2 covers 10 bases. The V gene end was trimmed by 4 bases and the J gene end by 4 bases; junction bases not matched to a gene: 7. Germline V lookup: CDR1 SGHTA, CDR2 FQGNSA. The length of the CDR3 is 15 residues. Written as DNA, the CDR3 is TGTGCCAGCAGCTCCGGACTAGCGGATCGGTACGAGCAGTACTTC. Translating gives CASSSGLADRYEQYF.

This clonotype was detected only a few times. CDR3 bases: TGTGCCAGCATGGTAGCGGGTAACTACAATGAGCAGTTCTTC. Translated: CASMVAGNYNEQFF. The gene calls are TRBV28 and TRBJ2-1; 7 bases agree with TRBD2. CDR1 is MDHEN and CDR2 is SYDVKM in the germline V gene. Trimming at V came to 7 bases and at J to 3 bases, leaving 6 bases not matched to a gene. CDR3 length equals 14 residues.

This clonotype was counted at least ten times. V gene TRBV7-9 combines with J gene TRBJ2-7; tentatively, D is TRBD2 (5 bases). This CDR3 region has 12 residues. Trimming stripped 10 bases from V and 4 bases from J, with 14 bases between. Germline V gives CDR1 SEHNR, CDR2 FQNEAQ (reference sequence). The CDR3 region has the DNA TGTGCCATCATGATCCCGGGGTACGAGCAGTACTTC. The encoded protein is CAIMIPGYEQYF.